Listed here are 23 T cell receptor beta chains from one sample, sequenced in a study of response to subunit inactivated influenza vaccine. TCRdb re-analysed the RT-PCR reads in MiXCR, keeping a single row per CDR3 protein. The data contain about 540,000 distinct CDR3 sequences, roughly 25% of them seen just once; the ten biggest clones take up under 3.5%. These data were likewise used in another study, on T cells expressing NK-cell markers. This second study notes: It was by 5'RACE template switching with UMIs that TCR beta cDNA was made.

Specimen: CD4+ T cells sorted from PBMCs, collected approximately 13 days after vaccination. Receptors were obtained from a man aged 45-60 years who received an inactivated influenza vaccine.

This clonotype showed up just once. The chain uses TRBV9 and TRBJ2-5; 10 nucleotides line up with TRBD2. Germline CDR1 reads SGDLS; CDR2 reads YYNGEE. The ends lost 3 bases at V and 3 bases at J; junction bases unmatched: 11. CDR3 length: 17 amino acids. The CDR3 DNA follows: TGTGCCAGCAGCGGAGGAGCGGGAGGGGTGGGAAAAGAGACCCAGTACTTC. Its translation: CASSGGAGGVGKETQYF.

The V call is TRBV20-1, the J call TRBJ2-7, with TRBD2 matching 11 bases. The junction had 6 bases not matched to a gene; V was cut back by 3 bases and J by 2 bases. Germline V gene lookup returns CDR1 DFQATT and CDR2 SNEGSKA (reference sequence). This CDR3 spans 15 amino acids. The CDR3 coding sequence is TGCAGTGCTAGTGGATTAGCGGGAGGGACCTACGAGCAGTACTTC. Translating gives CSASGLAGGTYEQYF.

In this sample, this clonotype turned up a few times. CDR3 protein: CASSVNRDAYNEQFF. The CDR3 DNA reads TGTGCCAGCAGCGTCAACAGGGACGCCTACAATGAGCAGTTCTTC. V is TRBV7-9 and J is TRBJ2-1, with a tentative D call TRBD1 (6 bases). Germline CDR1 is SEHNR and CDR2 is FQNEAQ (reference sequence). This CDR3 comprises 15 residues. Trimming took off 5 bases at V and 2 bases at J, with 13 bases between the two ends.

The CDR3 nucleotides are TGTGCTAGTGCCCCACAGGGGGCAGGGGAGACCCAGTACTTC. It codes for CASAPQGAGETQYF. V usage is TRBV12-5 and J usage is TRBJ2-5; TRBD1 matches at 9 bases. The germline gives CDR1 LGHNT, CDR2 FRNRAP. V trimming: 7 bases; J trimming: 5 bases; junction bases outside the gene matches: 8. The CDR3 totals 14 residues.

The rearrangement joins TRBV4-3 to TRBJ1-1, with D tentatively TRBD1 (6 bases). V was clipped by 2 bases and J by 4 bases, with 8 bases between them. Germline V gives CDR1 LGHNA, CDR2 YSLEER. The CDR3 totals 13 residues. The CDR3 DNA follows: TGCGCCAGCAGCCAAAGGGGGAGCACTGAAGCTTTCTTT. This gives the protein CASSQRGSTEAFF.

J is TRBJ1-3 and V is TRBV7-9; unclear D gene. In germline, CDR1 is SEHNR, CDR2 FQNEAQ (reference sequence). V shed 7 bases and J shed 0 bases, with 10 bases lying between them. The CDR3 consists of 14 residues. The CDR3 loop is CASTRTNSGNTIYF. The DNA for the CDR3 is TGTGCCAGCACCCGTACTAACTCTGGAAACACCATATATTTT.

This clonotype showed up just a few times. The CDR3 spells CASSLESPRPRGTEAFF. The CDR3 DNA reads TGCGCCAGCAGCTTGGAATCCCCGCGCCCTCGGGGCACTGAAGCTTTCTTT. This chain links TRBV5-1 with TRBJ1-1; D is unresolved. CDR3 size: 17 residues. The germline V gene has CDR1 SGHRS and CDR2 YFSETQ. The germline V and J ends were trimmed by 0 bases and 4 bases, with 19 bases remaining between them.

This clonotype was counted between two and nine times. The J gene is TRBJ2-7, the V gene TRBV6-5; a possible D gene is TRBD2 (6 bases). V lost 2 bases and J lost 4, with 15 bases in between. CDR3 length equals 15 residues. Looked up from germline, CDR1 is MNHEY and CDR2 is SVGAGI. The chain's CDR3 is CASSYKPGVIYEQYF. The CDR3 DNA reads TGTGCCAGCAGTTACAAACCGGGAGTGATTTACGAGCAGTACTTC.

The CDR3 DNA follows: TGTGCCAGCAGCGTAGGCCTAGCGCTTAGCACAGATACGCAGTATTTT. Encoded protein: CASSVGLALSTDTQYF. The chain links TRBV9 to TRBJ2-3; D might be TRBD2 (6 bases). CDR1 and CDR2 from the germline V gene are SGDLS and YYNGEE. Trimming removed 0 bases at V and 0 bases at J, with 11 bases between. The CDR3 extends over 16 amino acids.

The sample holds a few counts of this clonotype. The gene calls are TRBV28 and TRBJ1-5, with TRBD1 as a possible D gene (5 bases). V was cut by 11 bases and J by 0 bases, with 8 bases left in between. Looked up from germline, CDR1 is MDHEN and CDR2 is SYDVKM. The CDR3 covers 12 residues. The CDR3 loop reads CAGGDSNQPQHF. DNA of the CDR3: TGTGCCGGGGGGGATAGCAATCAGCCCCAGCATTTT.

At least ten counts were recorded for this clonotype. The rearrangement uses TRBV4-2 and TRBJ1-5, with 11 bases lining up with TRBD1. The CDR3 totals 15 residues. V dropped 3 bases and J dropped 4; count of bases not matched to a gene: 2. Germline-derived CDR1 and CDR2 are LGHNA and YNFKEQ. CDR3 coding DNA: TGTGCCAGCAGCCACGGACAGGGGGCAAATCAGCCCCAGCATTTT. This gives the protein CASSHGQGANQPQHF.

This clonotype was recorded a few times. This sequence joins TRBV28 and TRBJ2-1; D may be TRBD2 (5 bases). From germline, CDR1 is MDHEN and CDR2 SYDVKM. Trimming removed 3 bases at V and 15 bases at J, with 18 bases between. This CDR3 is built from 13 residues. CDR3 coding DNA: TGTGCCAGCAGTTTCCGAGACTACGATTCCCGGTTCTTC. This sequence encodes CASSFRDYDSRFF.

CDR3 loop: CASSTTSGGGWGTDTQYF. The CDR3 coding sequence is TGTGCCAGCAGTACGACTAGCGGGGGCGGTTGGGGCACAGATACGCAGTATTTT. V and J are TRBV12-3 or TRBV12-4 and TRBJ2-3; TRBD2 agrees at 12 bases. Germline trimming cut 5 bases from V and 1 base from J; bases unmatched to any gene: 10. The CDR3 has 18 residues.

Here the CDR3 DNA reads TGCAGCGTTGGGAGGGACTCAGATACGCAGTATTTT. Its protein product is CSVGRDSDTQYF. The V call is TRBV29-1, the J call TRBJ2-3; possibly TRBD2 for D (6 bases). Germline CDR1 SQVTM, CDR2 ANQGSEA. CDR3 length equals 12 residues. With 4 bases removed from V and 4 bases from J, the gap between germline ends came to 9 bases.

J is TRBJ2-5 and V is TRBV20-1, with a weak D call TRBD2 (7 bases). The CDR3 loop spans 16 amino acids. V gave up 6 bases and J gave up 1 base, with 21 bases separating them. The germline V gene encodes CDR1 DFQATT and CDR2 SNEGSKA (reference sequence). The DNA of the CDR3 is TGCAGTGCCAGGAGGGGGGGCTCAGGGATCCAAGAGACCCAGTACTTC. Protein product: CSARRGGSGIQETQYF.

The genes are TRBV27 and TRBJ2-7; 9 bases map to TRBD1. There are 14 residues in the CDR3. With 6 bases clipped from V and 5 bases from J, the junction kept 8 bases outside the gene matches. Germline loops: CDR1 MNHEY, CDR2 SMNVEV (reference sequence). CDR3 DNA sequence: TGTGCCAGCAGCCGAGGGACAGGGCTAAACGAGCAGTACTTC. This codes for CASSRGTGLNEQYF.

The sample holds one count of this clonotype. The J gene is TRBJ2-1, the V gene TRBV4-3; D might be TRBD1 (6 bases). Germline lookup yields CDR1 LGHNA and CDR2 YSLEER. This CDR3 has 15 amino acids. V gave up 4 bases and J gave up 4 bases, with 14 bases separating them. CDR3 in amino acids: CASSRDGQIYNEQFF. The CDR3 nucleotides read TGCGCCAGCAGCCGCGACGGACAGATTTACAATGAGCAGTTCTTC.

The chain has TRBV27 and TRBJ2-5; the D gene is possibly TRBD1 (6 bases). CDR1 and CDR2 (germline): MNHEY, SMNVEV (reference sequence). Trimming cost V 6 bases and J 4 bases, with 18 bases left between them. This CDR3 region has 15 residues. The CDR3 is CASRAAGTLGETQYF. The CDR3 nucleotides are TGTGCCAGCAGAGCGGCCGGGACATTGGGAGAGACCCAGTACTTC.

This clonotype was found a few times. J is TRBJ1-2 and V is TRBV6-1; D gene uncertain. CDR3 length equals 14 residues. V lost 2 bases and J lost 8, with 15 bases in between. The germline V gene encodes CDR1 MNHNS and CDR2 SASEGT. The CDR3 DNA reads TGTGCCAGCAGTGAAATTACTTATACGGGCGGCTACACCTTC. Translation gives CASSEITYTGGYTF.

V gene TRBV5-6 combines with J gene TRBJ2-1, with 8 bases aligning to TRBD1. Germline CDR1 and CDR2: SGHDT and YYEEEE. This CDR3 has 17 amino acids. After removal of 0 bases from V and 6 bases from J, the junction contained 11 bases not matched to a gene. CDR3 protein: CASSLVNRDRRGNEQFF. CDR3 DNA sequence: TGTGCCAGCAGCTTGGTAAACCGGGACAGGAGGGGCAATGAGCAGTTCTTC.

In its sample, this clonotype was seen many times. This chain links TRBV2 with TRBJ2-2; 8 bases agree with TRBD1. This CDR3 spans 14 amino acids. The germline gives CDR1 SNHLY, CDR2 FYNNEI. J lost 12 bases, V lost 2 bases, and 8 bases had no gene match. The CDR3 sequence: CASSERQGIAKLFF. The CDR3 DNA reads TGTGCCAGCAGTGAACGACAGGGGATCGCGAAGCTGTTTTTT.

This clonotype appeared a few times. The chain uses TRBV3-1 and TRBJ2-2; D unclear. CDR1 and CDR2 (germline): LGHDT, YNNKEL (reference sequence). The V end lost 4 bases, the J end lost 1 base, and 10 bases lay between the germline ends. The CDR3 covers 15 residues. CDR3 nucleotide sequence: TGTGCCAGCAGCCTGAGGATTTTGAACACCGGGGAGCTGTTTTTT. It yields the protein CASSLRILNTGELFF.

This chain links TRBV6-1 with TRBJ2-7; TRBD2 agrees at 10 bases. The CDR3 consists of 14 residues. J gave up 5 bases and V 5 bases, and 6 bases lay outside the gene matches. Per the germline V gene, CDR1 is MNHNS and CDR2 is SASEGT. The CDR3 loop reads CASSRAGGRDEQYF. In DNA form, the CDR3 reads TGTGCCAGCAGTAGAGCGGGGGGGCGGGACGAGCAGTACTTC.